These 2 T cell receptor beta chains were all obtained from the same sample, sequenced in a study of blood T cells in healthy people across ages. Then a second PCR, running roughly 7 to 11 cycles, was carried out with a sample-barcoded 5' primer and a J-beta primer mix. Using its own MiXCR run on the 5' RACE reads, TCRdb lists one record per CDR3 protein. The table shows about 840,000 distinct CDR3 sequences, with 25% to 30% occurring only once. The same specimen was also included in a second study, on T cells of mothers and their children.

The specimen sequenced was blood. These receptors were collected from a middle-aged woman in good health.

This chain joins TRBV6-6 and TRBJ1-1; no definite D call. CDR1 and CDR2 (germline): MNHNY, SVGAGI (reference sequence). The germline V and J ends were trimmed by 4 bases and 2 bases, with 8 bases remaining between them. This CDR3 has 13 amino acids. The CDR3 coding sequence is TGTGCCAGCAGTTCCGGTATTAACACTGAAGCTTTCTTT. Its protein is CASSSGINTEAFF.

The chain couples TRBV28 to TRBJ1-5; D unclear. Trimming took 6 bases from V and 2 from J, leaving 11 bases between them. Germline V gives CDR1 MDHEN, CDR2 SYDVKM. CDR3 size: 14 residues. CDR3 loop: CASSSPGGNQPQHF. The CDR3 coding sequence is TGTGCCAGCAGCAGCCCGGGAGGCAATCAGCCCCAGCATTTT.